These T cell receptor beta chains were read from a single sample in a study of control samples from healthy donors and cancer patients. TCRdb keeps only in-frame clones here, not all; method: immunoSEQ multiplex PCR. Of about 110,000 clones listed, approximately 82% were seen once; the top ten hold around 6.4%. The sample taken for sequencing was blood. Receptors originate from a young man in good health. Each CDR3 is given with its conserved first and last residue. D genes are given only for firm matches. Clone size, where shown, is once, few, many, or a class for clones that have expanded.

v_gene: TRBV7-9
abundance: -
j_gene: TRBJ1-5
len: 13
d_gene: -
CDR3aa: CASSLNSNQPQHF
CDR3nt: TGTGCCAGCAGCTTGAATAGCAATCAGCCCCAGCATTTT

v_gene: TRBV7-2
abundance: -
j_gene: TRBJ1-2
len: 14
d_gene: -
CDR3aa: CASSLVGGDYGYTF
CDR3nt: TGTGCCAGCAGCTTAGTAGGGGGAGACTATGGCTACACCTTC

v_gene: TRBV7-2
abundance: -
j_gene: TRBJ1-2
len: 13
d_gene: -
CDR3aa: CASSLENGRDYTF
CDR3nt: TGTGCCAGCAGCTTAGAAAACGGTCGAGACTACACCTTC

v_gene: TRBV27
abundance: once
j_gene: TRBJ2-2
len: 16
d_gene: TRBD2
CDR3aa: CASSLYRRGSTGELFF
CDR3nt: TGTGCCAGCAGTTTATATCGGCGGGGGTCCACCGGGGAGCTGTTTTTT

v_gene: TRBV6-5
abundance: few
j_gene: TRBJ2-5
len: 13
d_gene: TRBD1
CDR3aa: CASKTGGTETQYF
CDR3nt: TGTGCCTCAAAGACAGGGGGCACGGAGACCCAGTACTTC

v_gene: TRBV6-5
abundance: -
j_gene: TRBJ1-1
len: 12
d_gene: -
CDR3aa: CASRKMNTEAFF
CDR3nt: TGTGCCAGCAGAAAGATGAACACTGAAGCTTTCTTT

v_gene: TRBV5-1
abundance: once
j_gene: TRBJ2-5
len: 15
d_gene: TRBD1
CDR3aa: CASSPNRQGAEDQYF
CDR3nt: TGCGCCAGCAGCCCAAATCGACAGGGGGCAGAGGACCAGTACTTC

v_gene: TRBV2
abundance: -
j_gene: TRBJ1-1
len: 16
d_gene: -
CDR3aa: CASRVTGISMNTEAFF
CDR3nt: TGTGCCAGCAGAGTTACAGGGATATCAATGAACACTGAAGCTTTCTTT

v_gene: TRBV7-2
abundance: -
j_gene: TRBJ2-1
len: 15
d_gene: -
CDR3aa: CASSLAGQSYNEQFF
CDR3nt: TGTGCCAGCAGCTTGGCGGGCCAATCCTACAATGAGCAGTTCTTC

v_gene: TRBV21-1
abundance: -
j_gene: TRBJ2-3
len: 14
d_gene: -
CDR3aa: CASSPCDHVDTQYF
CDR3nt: TGTGCCAGCAGCCCGTGCGACCACGTGGATACGCAGTATTTT